This T cell receptor beta chain was identified in a study of shared clonotypes between healthy human individuals. The germline gives CDR1 SNHLY, CDR2 FYNNEI. The CDR3 runs to 16 residues. Trimming removed 6 bases from V and 2 bases from J; junction bases left unmatched: 10. This clone was seen once. The protocol was immunoSEQ multiplex PCR, while the TCRdb copy is restricted to in-frame clones and leaves out a portion. The table has roughly 300,000 clones, roughly 80% seen once. The sequenced sample consisted of memory CD4+ T cells sorted from blood. Subset described: CD45RA-negative fraction. V usage is TRBV2 and J usage is TRBJ2-5, with TRBD1 matching 9 bases. This sequence originates from a man aged 25-45 years in good health. CDR3 protein: CASRTAHGTGQETQYF. The CDR3 DNA sequence: TGTGCCAGCAGGACTGCGCATGGGACAGGGCAAGAGACCCAGTACTTC. Together with reference TRBV2 and TRBJ2-5, the CDR3 gives the full variable domain: EPEVTQTPSHQVTQMGQEVILRCVPISNHLYFYWYRQILGQKVEFLVSFYNNEISEKSEIFDDQFSVERPDGSNFTLKIRSTKLEDSAMYFCASRTAHGTGQETQYFGPGTRLLVL.